This TCR beta chain was sequenced during a study of identical twins. Study-wide points: A lower insertion count was a feature of abundant cord blood beta clonotypes, with no such feature in memory repertoires.

This CDR3 comprises 16 residues. V lost 4 bases and J lost 4, with 19 bases in between. The germline CDR1 and CDR2 sequences are ENHRY and SYGVKD. TCRdb recomputed calls from the 5' RACE reads with MiXCR, one row per CDR3 protein. The table includes 1.5 million to 2 million distinct CDR3 sequences, less than 40% detected once. In the case of this clonotype: Antigen unknown.

This TCR was sampled from a newborn girl in good health. Sequencing used cord blood. The chain carries TRBV10-3 and TRBJ1-2; no clear D gene. The CDR3 bases are TGTGCCATCAGTGGGTCGGAGTTTTGGCCGATCTATGGCTACACCTTC. Amino acids: CAISGSEFWPIYGYTF.